These 9 T cell receptor beta chains were all obtained from the same sample, sequenced in a study of coeliac disease. The data were produced by immunoSEQ multiplex PCR, yet TCRdb's version contains in-frame clones alone and is incomplete. The sample lists about 400 clones; 82% were seen once. The sequenced sample was intraepithelial lymphocytes from the gut. Receptors originate from a human donor without celiac disease.

V and J are TRBV7-9 and TRBJ1-2; 7 bases fit TRBD1. The CDR3 loop spans 15 amino acids. With V trimmed by 4 bases and J by 8 bases, 13 bases remained unmatched. Per germline, CDR1 SEHNR and CDR2 FQNEAQ (reference sequence). Here the CDR3 DNA reads TGTGCCAGCAGCTCCCGAGTGACAGGGCCGGGGGGCTACACCTTC. This translates into CASSSRVTGPGGYTF.

This clone was seen only a few times. The chain uses TRBV7-3 and TRBJ1-4; D is unclear. The CDR3 has 16 amino acids. The V gene's germline CDR1 is SGHTA and CDR2 FQGTGA. Trimming stripped 5 bases from V and 0 bases from J, with 13 bases between. The CDR3 sequence is CASSLRVAATNEKLFF. The CDR3 DNA is TGTGCCAGCAGCCTCCGGGTGGCAGCAACTAATGAAAAACTGTTTTTT.

The chain recombines TRBV11-3 with TRBJ2-1, with 11 bases matching TRBD2. Germline V gives CDR1 SGHNT, CDR2 YENEEA. With V trimmed by 5 bases and J by 5 bases, 5 bases remained unmatched. This CDR3 comprises 15 residues. In nucleotides, the CDR3 is TGTGCCAGCAGCCATAGCGGGAGGGTTGACAATGAGCAGTTCTTC. It is translated as CASSHSGRVDNEQFF.

This clone occurred once. This chain joins TRBV10-3 and TRBJ2-2; D uncertain. Trimming took off 5 bases at V and 6 bases at J, with 4 bases between the two ends. Germline-derived CDR1 and CDR2 are ENHRY and SYGVKD. The CDR3 extends over 11 amino acids. DNA for the CDR3: TGTGCCATCAGTCCTGCCGGGGAGCTGTTTTTT. Amino acid sequence: CAISPAGELFF.

In its sample, this clone was seen once. The chain uses TRBV4-3 and TRBJ1-3; no definite D call. The CDR3 covers 16 residues. V was trimmed by 3 bases and J by 0 bases, leaving 12 bases between them. The germline CDR1 and CDR2 sequences are LGHNA and YSLEER. The CDR3 reads CASSQATVGSGNTIYF. CDR3 DNA: TGCGCCAGCAGCCAGGCCACAGTGGGCTCTGGAAACACCATATATTTT.

J is TRBJ2-2 and V is TRBV18, with D perhaps TRBD2 (6 bases). This CDR3 has 15 residues. The germline V and J ends were trimmed by 2 bases and 5 bases, with 12 bases remaining between them. Germline V gene lookup returns CDR1 KGHSH and CDR2 LQKENI. CDR3 sequence: CASSPIGGNTGELFF. In nucleotides, the CDR3 is TGTGCCAGCTCACCAATCGGGGGTAATACCGGGGAGCTGTTTTTT.

This CDR3 reads CARRGNGGAYEQYF. In DNA, the CDR3 is TGTGCCAGGAGGGGTAATGGGGGGGCCTACGAGCAGTACTTC. V is TRBV6-6 and J is TRBJ2-7; 7 bases map to TRBD2. The CDR3 loop spans 14 amino acids. After removal of 9 bases from V and 2 bases from J, the junction contained 10 bases not matched to a gene. CDR1 is MNHNY and CDR2 is SVGAGI in the germline V gene (reference sequence).

This clone was found a few times. The V call is TRBV27, the J call TRBJ1-2, with 8 bases identical to TRBD1. The V and J ends lost 4 bases and 6 bases, in that order; junction bases with no gene match: 10. Germline loops: CDR1 MNHEY, CDR2 SMNVEV (reference sequence). CDR3 length: 15 residues. CDR3 loop: CASSSKGQGFHGYTF. CDR3 coding DNA: TGTGCCAGCAGTTCTAAAGGACAGGGATTTCATGGCTACACCTTC.

The chain couples TRBV11-2 to TRBJ1-1; D not certain. The CDR3 extends over 15 amino acids. Trimming removed 8 bases at V and 1 base at J, with 17 bases between. Germline CDR1 and CDR2: SGHAT and FQNNGV. CDR3 loop: CASSLAAGPNTEAFF. The CDR3 DNA reads TGTGCCAGCTCCTTAGCCGCGGGCCCGAACACTGAAGCTTTCTTT. The whole variable domain, filled in from reference TRBV11-2 and TRBJ1-1, reads EAGVAQSPRYKIIEKRQSVAFWCNPISGHATLYWYQQILGQGPKLLIQFQNNGVVDDSQLPKDRFSAERLKGVDSTLKIQPAKLEDSAVYLCASSLAAGPNTEAFFGQGTRLTVV.